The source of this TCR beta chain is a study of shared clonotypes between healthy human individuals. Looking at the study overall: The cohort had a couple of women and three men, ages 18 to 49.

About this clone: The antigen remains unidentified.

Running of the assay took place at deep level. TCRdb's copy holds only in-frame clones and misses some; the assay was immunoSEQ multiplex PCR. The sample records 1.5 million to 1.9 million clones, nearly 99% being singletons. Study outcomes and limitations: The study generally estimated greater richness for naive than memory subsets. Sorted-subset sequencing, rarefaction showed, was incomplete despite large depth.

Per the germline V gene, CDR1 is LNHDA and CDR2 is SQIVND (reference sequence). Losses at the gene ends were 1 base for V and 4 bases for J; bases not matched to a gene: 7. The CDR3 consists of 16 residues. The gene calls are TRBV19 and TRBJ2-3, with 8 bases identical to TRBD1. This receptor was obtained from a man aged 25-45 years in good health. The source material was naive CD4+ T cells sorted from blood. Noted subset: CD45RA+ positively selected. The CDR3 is CASSIGRGRGADTQYF. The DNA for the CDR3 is TGTGCCAGTAGTATAGGCAGGGGGCGCGGGGCAGATACGCAGTATTTT.